This entry lists 2 T cell receptor beta chains sequenced from one sample in a study of CD8+CD57+ T cells in acquired aplastic anemia. All patients picked for sequencing had shown, by flow cytometry, an expansion of CD8+CD57+ cells. Profiles of TCR beta VDJ and CDR3 were generated from a genomic DNA template. TCRdb independently ran MiXCR on the reads; one entry per CDR3 protein. The sample has 180,000 or so distinct CDR3 sequences, over 40% seen once. Sequenced: sorted CD4+, CD8+, or CD8+CD57+ T cells (not recorded which) from PBMCs. The receptors originated from a human donor with aplastic anemia.

The gene calls are TRBV18 and TRBJ2-7; 10 positions agree with TRBD2. The germline V gene has CDR1 KGHSH and CDR2 LQKENI. This CDR3 comprises 19 residues. V lost 3 bases and J lost 5; bases outside the gene matches: 19. The CDR3 nucleotides are TGTGCCAGCTCACCTCTGACAGCGGGAGGGCCTGGATTCCCCGACGAGCAGTACTTC. Amino acids: CASSPLTAGGPGFPDEQYF.

The sample holds many counts of this clonotype. The chain employs TRBV6-1 and TRBJ2-7; 7 bases align to TRBD1. J gave up 6 bases and V 9 bases, and 11 bases lay outside the gene matches. Germline V gene sequence: CDR1 MNHNS, CDR2 SASEGT. The CDR3 sequence is 13 residues long. CDR3 DNA sequence: TGTGCCAGTGAGACAGGGAGAAGGGTCGAGCAGTACTTC. Amino acid sequence: CASETGRRVEQYF.